This TCR beta chain was captured by sequencing in a study of T cell responses to AZD1222 COVID-19 vaccine. General study findings and limits: As reported, nearly half of all spike-specific TCRs target variant regions that are unmutated. Recipients of AZD1222 seropositive at baseline numbered only 5 to 7. Females outnumbered males among donors, who were mostly white British; clonal diversity was possibly underestimated.

As concerns this clone: Its matching antigen is unknown.

TCRdb's table, derived via immunoSEQ multiplex PCR, lists solely in-frame clones and lacks some. The table lists about 170,000 clones, just over 90% of them singletons. This CDR3 spans 15 amino acids. Germline CDR1 reads SGHRS; CDR2 reads YFSETQ. Between the trimmed V and J ends, which lost 4 bases and 5 bases, there was a span of 15 bases. V and J are TRBV5-1 and TRBJ2-2; D is possibly TRBD2 (6 bases). The material was peripheral blood, obtained on day 0 of AZD1222 vaccination. This receptor was identified in an adult in good health. The chain's CDR3 is CASSPRLVGTGELFF. The CDR3 DNA reads as TGCGCCAGCAGCCCCCGACTAGTAGGAACCGGGGAGCTGTTTTTT.